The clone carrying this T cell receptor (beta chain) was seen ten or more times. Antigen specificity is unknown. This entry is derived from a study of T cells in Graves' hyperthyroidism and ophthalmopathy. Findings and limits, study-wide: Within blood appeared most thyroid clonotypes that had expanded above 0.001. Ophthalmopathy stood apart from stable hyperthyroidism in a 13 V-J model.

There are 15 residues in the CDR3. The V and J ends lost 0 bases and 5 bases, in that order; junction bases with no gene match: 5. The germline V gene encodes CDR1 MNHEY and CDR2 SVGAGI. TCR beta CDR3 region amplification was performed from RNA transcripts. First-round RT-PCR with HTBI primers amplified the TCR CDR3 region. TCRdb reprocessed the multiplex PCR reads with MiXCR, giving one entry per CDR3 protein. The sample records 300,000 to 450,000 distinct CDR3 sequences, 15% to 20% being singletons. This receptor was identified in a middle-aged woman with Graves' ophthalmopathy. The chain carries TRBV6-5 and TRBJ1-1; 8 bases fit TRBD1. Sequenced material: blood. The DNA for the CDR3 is TGTGCCAGCAGTTACTCTGGACAGGGTGAAACTGAAGCTTTCTTT. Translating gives CASSYSGQGETEAFF.